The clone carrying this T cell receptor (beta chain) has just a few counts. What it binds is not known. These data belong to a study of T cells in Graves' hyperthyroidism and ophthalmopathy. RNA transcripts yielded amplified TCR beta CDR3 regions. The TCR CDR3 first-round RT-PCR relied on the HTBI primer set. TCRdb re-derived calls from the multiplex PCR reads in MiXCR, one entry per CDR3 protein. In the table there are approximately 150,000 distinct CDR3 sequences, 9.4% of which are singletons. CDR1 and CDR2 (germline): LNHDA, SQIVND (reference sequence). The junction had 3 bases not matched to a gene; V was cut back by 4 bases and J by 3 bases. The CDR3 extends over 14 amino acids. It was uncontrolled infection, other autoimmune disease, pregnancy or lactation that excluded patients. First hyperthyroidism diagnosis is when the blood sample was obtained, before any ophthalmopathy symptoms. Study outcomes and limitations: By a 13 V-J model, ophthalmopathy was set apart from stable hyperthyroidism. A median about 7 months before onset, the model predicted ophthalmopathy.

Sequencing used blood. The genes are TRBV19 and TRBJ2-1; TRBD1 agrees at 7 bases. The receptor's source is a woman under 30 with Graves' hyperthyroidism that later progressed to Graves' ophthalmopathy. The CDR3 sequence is CASSTRQGYNEQFF. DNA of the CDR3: TGTGCCAGTAGTACACGACAGGGCTACAATGAGCAGTTCTTC. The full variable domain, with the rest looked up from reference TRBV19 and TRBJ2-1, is DGGITQSPKYLFRKEGQNVTLSCEQNLNHDAMYWYRQDPGQGLRLIYYSQIVNDFQKGDIAEGYSVSREKKESFPLTVTSAQKNPTAFYLCASSTRQGYNEQFFGPGTRLTVL.